This is a list of T cell receptor beta chains from one sample in a study of T cells in Graves' hyperthyroidism and ophthalmopathy. TCRdb recomputed calls from the multiplex PCR reads with MiXCR, one row per CDR3 protein. The sample consists of 250,000 to 300,000 distinct CDR3 sequences, over 12% of them appearing once. Material: blood. The receptors were sampled from a woman in her fifties or sixties with Graves' hyperthyroidism that later progressed to Graves' ophthalmopathy. The CDR3 runs from the conserved cysteine through the conserved F or W. The D gene is left open where the match is weak. Expanded clones get a size class; other rows say once, few or many, or leave the size out.

d_call clone_size j_call v_call cdr3_aa cdr3_nt
TRBD2 NA TRBJ2-1 TRBV20-1 CSARALRRGLAGEEQFF TGCAGTGCTAGAGCCCTCCGTCGAGGACTAGCGGGAGAGGAGCAGTTCTTC
NA few TRBJ1-6 TRBV2 CASKGSQSYNSPLHF TGTGCCAGCAAGGGGAGTCAGTCTTATAATTCACCCCTCCACTTT
NA NA TRBJ2-2 TRBV19 CASSNIRGTGELFF TGTGCCAGTAGTAACATCCGGGGGACCGGGGAGCTGTTTTTT
TRBD2 many TRBJ2-5 TRBV30 CAWSTGTSEETQYF TGTGCCTGGAGTACCGGGACTAGCGAAGAGACCCAGTACTTC
NA many TRBJ1-6 TRBV6-1 CASSEVPPWENSPLHF TGTGCCAGCAGTGAAGTCCCGCCGTGGGAGAATTCACCCCTCCACTTT
NA few TRBJ1-1 TRBV19 CASIYGPFGEAFF TGTGCCAGTATCTACGGACCTTTTGGTGAAGCTTTCTTT
NA many TRBJ1-2 TRBV20-1 CSASEQAANYGYTF TGCAGTGCTAGTGAGCAGGCCGCTAACTATGGCTACACCTTC
TRBD1 many TRBJ1-1 TRBV5-1 CASASGTGVAEAFF TGCGCCAGCGCTTCGGGGACAGGGGTCGCTGAAGCTTTCTTT
NA many TRBJ2-3 TRBV10-3 CAISPGSGDTQYF TGTGCCATCTCCCCAGGGTCGGGAGATACGCAGTATTTT
TRBD2 NA TRBJ2-3 TRBV20-1 CSAGGLAGGSSSTDTQYF TGCAGTGCTGGGGGACTAGCGGGAGGTTCTTCTAGCACAGATACGCAGTATTTT
TRBD2 many TRBJ2-1 TRBV20-1 CSAGLAGGAYNEQFF TGCAGTGCCGGATTAGCGGGAGGGGCATACAATGAGCAGTTCTTC
NA many TRBJ2-3 TRBV2 CASSGYLTADTQYF TGTGCCAGCAGTGGGTATCTTACGGCAGATACGCAGTATTTT
TRBD1 many TRBJ2-7 TRBV6-2/TRBV6-3 CASSFERRQGQRRYEQYF TGTGCCAGCAGTTTCGAAAGGCGACAGGGGCAAAGGAGGTACGAGCAGTACTTC
TRBD1 many TRBJ1-2 TRBV28 CASSYRTGGAAGYTF TGTGCCAGCAGCTACCGGACAGGGGGCGCGGCTGGCTACACCTTC
NA NA TRBJ1-3 TRBV29-1 CSAVTLSGNTIYF TGCAGCGCCGTGACACTCTCTGGAAACACCATATATTTT
TRBD2 once TRBJ2-7 TRBV28 CASSFVRTSGRHSYEQYF TGTGCCAGCAGTTTTGTCCGGACTAGCGGGCGACATTCCTACGAGCAGTACTTC
TRBD2 many TRBJ2-1 TRBV6-2/TRBV6-3 CASTAGSGRAGNNEQFF TGTGCCAGCACCGCAGGTTCCGGGAGGGCCGGTAACAATGAGCAGTTCTTC
NA NA TRBJ2-4 TRBV20-1 CSASPGTLAKNIQYF TGCAGTGCTAGTCCGGGGACCCTAGCCAAAAACATTCAGTACTTC
NA NA TRBJ1-1 TRBV9 CASSYSMVRGFSEAFF TGTGCCAGCAGTTACTCGATGGTCAGGGGATTTTCTGAAGCTTTCTTT
NA many TRBJ2-7 TRBV3-1 CASSQVRDSYEQYF TGTGCCAGCAGCCAAGTCAGAGATTCCTACGAGCAGTACTTC
NA few TRBJ1-5 TRBV9 CASSPGQQNQPQHF TGTGCCAGCAGCCCCGGACAACAGAATCAGCCCCAGCATTTT
NA medium-sized TRBJ2-1 TRBV30 CAWSIRQGFSNEQFF TGTGCCTGGAGTATAAGGCAGGGTTTCAGCAATGAGCAGTTCTTC
NA many TRBJ1-5 TRBV30 CAWSVRGNQPQHF TGTGCCTGGAGTGTACGGGGCAATCAGCCCCAGCATTTT
TRBD2 many TRBJ2-7 TRBV28 CASSLVQRERYYEQYF TGTGCCAGCAGCCTCGTTCAGCGGGAGAGGTACTACGAGCAGTACTTC
NA many TRBJ2-1 TRBV20-1 CSARGRGNSYNEQFF TGCAGTGCCCGCGGTAGAGGGAACTCCTACAATGAGCAGTTCTTC
NA NA TRBJ2-1 TRBV9 CASSVSTVHVEQFF TGTGCCAGCAGCGTCAGCACCGTACACGTTGAGCAGTTCTTC
NA many TRBJ2-7 TRBV27 CASSSAGTPRSYEQYF TGTGCCAGCAGTTCCGCGGGGACCCCGAGGTCCTACGAGCAGTACTTC
TRBD2 NA TRBJ2-7 TRBV24-1 CATSSAGGPVKQYF TGTGCCACCAGTTCAGCGGGAGGCCCTGTGAAGCAGTACTTC
NA many TRBJ2-7 TRBV5-1 CASRGQTGYEQYF TGCGCCAGCCGCGGACAGACCGGGTACGAGCAGTACTTC
NA NA TRBJ2-2 TRBV19 CASSWGGKDTGELFF TGTGCCAGTAGTTGGGGCGGGAAAGACACCGGGGAGCTGTTTTTT
NA many TRBJ2-3 TRBV24-1 CATSDYDSRSTDTQYF TGTGCCACCAGTGACTATGACAGCCGGAGCACAGATACGCAGTATTTT
TRBD1 many TRBJ2-3 TRBV5-1 CASSRADRGLSTDTQYF TGCGCCAGCAGCCGCGCGGACAGGGGGCTTAGCACAGATACGCAGTATTTT
NA few TRBJ1-2 TRBV4-1 CASSQERWYGYTF TGCGCCAGCAGCCAAGAAAGGTGGTATGGCTACACCTTC
TRBD1 NA TRBJ1-5 TRBV6-9 CASSYFPVGQGGQPQHF TGTGCCAGCAGTTACTTCCCCGTGGGACAGGGTGGACAGCCCCAGCATTTT
TRBD2 many TRBJ2-3 TRBV12-3/TRBV12-4 CASSLEGLAGVTDTQYF TGTGCCAGCAGTTTAGAGGGACTAGCGGGAGTCACAGATACGCAGTATTTT
NA NA TRBJ2-3 TRBV9 CASSERYTDTQYF TGTGCCAGCAGCGAGAGGTACACAGATACGCAGTATTTT
TRBD2 many TRBJ2-1 TRBV27 CASNKLAGVSNEQFF TGTGCCAGCAACAAACTAGCGGGAGTATCGAATGAGCAGTTCTTC